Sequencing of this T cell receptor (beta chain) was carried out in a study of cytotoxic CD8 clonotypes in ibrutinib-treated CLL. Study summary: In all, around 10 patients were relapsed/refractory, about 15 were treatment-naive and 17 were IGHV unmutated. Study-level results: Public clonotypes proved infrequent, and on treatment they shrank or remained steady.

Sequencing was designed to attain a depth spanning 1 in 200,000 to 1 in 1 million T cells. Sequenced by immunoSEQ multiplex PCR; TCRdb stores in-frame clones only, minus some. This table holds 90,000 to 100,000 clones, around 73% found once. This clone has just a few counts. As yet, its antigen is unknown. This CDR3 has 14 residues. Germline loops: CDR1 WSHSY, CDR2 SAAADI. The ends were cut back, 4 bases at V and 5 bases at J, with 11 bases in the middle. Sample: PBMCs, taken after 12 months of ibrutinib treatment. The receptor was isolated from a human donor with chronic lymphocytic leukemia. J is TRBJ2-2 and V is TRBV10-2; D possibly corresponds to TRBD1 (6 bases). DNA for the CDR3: TGCGCCAGCAGTGGGATCGACAGGACCGGGGAGCTGTTTTTT. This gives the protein CASSGIDRTGELFF.